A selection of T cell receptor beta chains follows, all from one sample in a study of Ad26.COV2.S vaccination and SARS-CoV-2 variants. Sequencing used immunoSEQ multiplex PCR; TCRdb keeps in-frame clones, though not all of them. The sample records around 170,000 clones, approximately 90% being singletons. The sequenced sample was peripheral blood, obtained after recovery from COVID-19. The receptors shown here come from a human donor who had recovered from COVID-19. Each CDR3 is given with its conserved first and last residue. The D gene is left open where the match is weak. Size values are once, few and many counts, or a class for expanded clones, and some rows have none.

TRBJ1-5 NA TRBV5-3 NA CARSLKRDYGLGYSNQPQHF TGTGCCAGAAGCTTGAAAAGGGATTACGGTTTGGGTTATAGCAATCAGCCCCAGCATTTT
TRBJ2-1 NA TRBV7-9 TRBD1 CASSPHGDRGQVEQFF TGTGCCAGCAGCCCACACGGGGACAGGGGGCAGGTTGAGCAGTTCTTC
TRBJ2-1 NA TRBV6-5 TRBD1 CASRNRGLPYNEQFF TGTGCCAGCAGGAACAGGGGGCTTCCGTACAATGAGCAGTTCTTC
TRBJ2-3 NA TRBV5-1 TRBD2 CASSPAAAGGYIDTQYF TGCGCCAGCAGTCCTGCCGCAGCGGGAGGGTATATAGATACGCAGTATTTT
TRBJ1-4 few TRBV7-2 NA CASRDDRAANEKLFF TGTGCCAGCAGGGATGACCGGGCGGCTAATGAAAAACTGTTTTTT
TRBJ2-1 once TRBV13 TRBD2 CASSSFQTSGGANEQFF TGTGCCAGCAGCTCCTTCCAGACTAGCGGGGGGGCCAATGAGCAGTTCTTC
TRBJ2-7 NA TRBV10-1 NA CASSESGGMQYF TGCGCCAGCAGTGAGTCTGGGGGAATGCAGTACTTC
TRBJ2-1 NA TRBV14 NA CASSQDAGFEQFF TGTGCCAGCAGCCAAGATGCAGGGTTCGAGCAGTTCTTC
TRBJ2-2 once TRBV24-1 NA CATARSTGELFF TGTGCCACCGCCCGGAGCACCGGGGAGCTGTTTTTT
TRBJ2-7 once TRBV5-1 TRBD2 CASSLASSGPYEQYF TGCGCCAGCAGCTTGGCCTCTAGCGGACCCTACGAGCAGTACTTC
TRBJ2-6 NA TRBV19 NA CASSIFLGRTSGANVLTF TGTGCCAGTAGTATATTTCTTGGTAGAACTTCTGGGGCCAACGTCCTGACTTTC
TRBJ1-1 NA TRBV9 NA CASSRGGGMNTEAFF TGTGCCAGCAGTCGGGGGGGTGGCATGAACACTGAAGCTTTCTTT
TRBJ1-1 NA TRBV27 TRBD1 CASSFPGGGAFF TGTGCCAGCAGTTTTCCAGGGGGCGGTGCTTTCTTT
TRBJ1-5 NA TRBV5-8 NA CASSPQGGQPQHF TGTGCCAGCAGCCCTCAGGGTGGGCAGCCCCAGCATTTT
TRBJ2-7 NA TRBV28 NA CASSPGRGPYEQYF TGTGCCAGCAGTCCCGGGAGGGGGCCCTACGAGCAGTACTTC
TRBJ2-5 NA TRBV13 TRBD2 CPQRGEQTQYF TGTCCCCAGCGGGGGGAGCAGACCCAGTACTTC
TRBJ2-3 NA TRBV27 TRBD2 CASSLGAGGTDTQYF TGTGCCAGCAGTTTAGGAGCGGGGGGCACAGATACGCAGTATTTT
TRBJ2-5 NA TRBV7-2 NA CASSLLRVGVGSQETQYF TGTGCCAGCAGCTTATTGAGGGTTGGGGTAGGTTCGCAAGAGACCCAGTACTTC
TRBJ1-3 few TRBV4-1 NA CASSHQGYGGNTIYF TGCGCCAGCAGCCACCAGGGCTATGGGGGAAACACCATATATTTT
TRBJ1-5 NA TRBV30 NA CAWSVQGGQPQHF TGTGCCTGGAGTGTACAGGGAGGCCAGCCCCAGCATTTT
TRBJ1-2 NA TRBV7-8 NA CASSLYGPDSGYTF TGTGCCAGCAGCTTATACGGGCCAGATAGTGGCTACACCTTC
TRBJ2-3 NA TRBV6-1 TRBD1 CASSEAGGAADTQYF TGTGCCAGCAGTGAAGCAGGGGGCGCGGCAGATACGCAGTATTTT
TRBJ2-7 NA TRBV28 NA CASSPGTYYEQYF TGTGCCAGCAGTCCCGGGACCTACTACGAGCAGTACTTC
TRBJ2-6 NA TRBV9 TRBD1 CASSVVPGDRGVPGANVLTF TGTGCCAGCAGCGTAGTCCCCGGGGACAGGGGTGTCCCTGGGGCCAACGTCCTGACTTTC
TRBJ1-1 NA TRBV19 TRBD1 CASNQGVNTEAFF TGTGCCAGTAACCAGGGGGTGAACACTGAAGCTTTCTTT
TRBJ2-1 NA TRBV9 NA CASSPGSIHEQFF TGTGCCAGCAGCCCGGGGTCCATCCATGAGCAGTTCTTC
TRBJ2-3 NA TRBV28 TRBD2 CASSFVGLADTDTQYF TGTGCCAGCAGTTTTGTAGGGCTAGCGGACACAGATACGCAGTATTTT
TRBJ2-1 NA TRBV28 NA CASSLVEGEQFF TGTGCCAGCAGCTTAGTAGAGGGTGAGCAGTTCTTC
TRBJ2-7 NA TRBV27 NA CATGTWEQYF TGTGCCACCGGGACATGGGAGCAGTACTTC
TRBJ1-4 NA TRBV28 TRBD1 CASRTGYATNEKLFF TGTGCCAGCAGGACAGGGTATGCAACTAATGAAAAACTGTTTTTT
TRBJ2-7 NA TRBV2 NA CASSLGPDVYEQYF TGTGCCAGCAGCCTGGGACCGGATGTCTACGAGCAGTACTTC
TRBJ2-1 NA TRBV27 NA CASSPGTNFYNEQFF TGTGCCAGCAGTCCAGGGACCAATTTCTACAATGAGCAGTTCTTC
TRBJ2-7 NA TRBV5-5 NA CASSFFGGSSYEQYF TGTGCCAGCAGCTTTTTCGGCGGCAGTTCCTACGAGCAGTACTTC
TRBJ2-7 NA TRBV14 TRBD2 CASSLTGGPYEQYF TGTGCCAGCAGCCTGACGGGGGGGCCCTACGAGCAGTACTTC
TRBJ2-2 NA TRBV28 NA CASRPQGGELFF TGTGCCAGCAGACCGCAGGGCGGGGAGCTGTTTTTT
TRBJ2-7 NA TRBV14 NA CASSQVNEQYF TGTGCCAGCAGCCAAGTGAACGAGCAGTACTTC
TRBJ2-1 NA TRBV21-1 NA CASSRTSGRAVEQFF TGTGCCAGCAGTCGGACTAGCGGGAGGGCCGTAGAGCAGTTCTTC
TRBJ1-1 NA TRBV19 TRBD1 CASSLTGDTEAFF TGTGCCAGTAGTCTTACAGGGGACACTGAAGCTTTCTTT